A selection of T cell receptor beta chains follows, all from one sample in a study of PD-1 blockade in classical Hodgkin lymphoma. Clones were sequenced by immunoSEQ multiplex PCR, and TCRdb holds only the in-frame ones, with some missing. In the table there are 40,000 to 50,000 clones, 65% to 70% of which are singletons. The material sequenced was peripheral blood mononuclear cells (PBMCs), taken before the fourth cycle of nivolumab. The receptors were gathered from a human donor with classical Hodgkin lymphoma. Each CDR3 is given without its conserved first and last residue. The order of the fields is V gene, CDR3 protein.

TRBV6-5	ASRPRGGNEQF
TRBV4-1	ASSPTGTGWYNEQF
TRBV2	ASSGFREPIEQY
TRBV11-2	ASSLVSGAYEQY
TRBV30	AWRRDSYEQY
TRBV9	ASSVEEIGNTEAF
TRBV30	ASPMTGDYAYGYT
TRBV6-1	ASSDIGSGNQPQH
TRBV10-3	AISELQTGLSYNEQF
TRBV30	ACLTDTQY
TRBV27	ASSPPNTGELF
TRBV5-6	ASSLTETYEQY
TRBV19	ASSIAGLGGYT
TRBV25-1	ASSVTGQRQY
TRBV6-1	ASRPYNSPLH
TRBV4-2	ASSQVRLATGRGDNEAF
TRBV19	ASIRNRDRGTEAF
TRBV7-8	ASRTHRGGLLEGSPLH
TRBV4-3	ASSQDVGTYNEQF
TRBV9	ASSGTRDIGNTIY
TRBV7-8	ASSLEGGYT
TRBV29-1	SVGQGIYNEQF
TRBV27	ASSLPTLAGLAGGPSYNEQF
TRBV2	ASSEGLQGVSEQY
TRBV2	ASSARVVKRAF
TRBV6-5	ASSYDSNYGYT
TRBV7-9	ASSPDLTEAF
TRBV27	ASSFIRGYNYGYT
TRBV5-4	ASSRQLAGGPIGTDTQY
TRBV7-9	ASSSQGASGELF
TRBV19	ASSTRTETYGYT
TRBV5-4	ASSSLGVVGKETQY
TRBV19	ASSIDGAGYGYT
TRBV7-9	ASSLALNTEAF
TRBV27	ASSRYPGQQETQY
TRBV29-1	SVEGQGPVLGWTGELF
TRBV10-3	AISESVADPGGDYTDTQY
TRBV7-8	ASSLEGLAGEQF
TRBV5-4	ASSDWVKNTEAF
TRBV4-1	ASSQGQTDEQY
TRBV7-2	ASSKYASGGEETQY
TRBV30	AWSAGVLDTEAF